These 16 T cell receptor beta chains were all obtained from the same sample, sequenced in a study of OX40 agonist ivuxolimab in advanced cancers. Method: immunoSEQ multiplex PCR; TCRdb's copy keeps in-frame clones and lacks some. The table has 85,000 to 100,000 clones, over 75% seen once; the top ten hold roughly 4.9%. The material sequenced was CD4+ or CD8+ T cells sorted from blood, taken in a trial of the OX40 agonist ivuxolimab. These receptors were obtained from an adult with an advanced solid tumor such as melanoma, head and neck, liver or kidney cancer.

This clone was counted a few times. J is TRBJ2-3 and V is TRBV11-3; 7 nucleotides agree with TRBD2. The V gene's germline CDR1 is SGHNT and CDR2 YENEEA. The V segment lost 2 bases and the J segment 2 bases; nucleotides outside the gene matches: 7. The CDR3 extends over 16 amino acids. CDR3 sequence: CASSLRRGTITDTQYF. In nucleotides, the CDR3 is TGTGCCAGCAGCTTAAGGCGGGGGACTATCACAGATACGCAGTATTTT.

CDR3 protein: CASSTGTERGANVLTF. CDR3 bases: TGTGCCAGCAGCACTGGGACAGAACGAGGGGCCAACGTCCTGACTTTC. The rearrangement uses TRBV5-4 and TRBJ2-6; 7 bases are a match to TRBD1. CDR3 length equals 16 residues. Germline trimming cut 4 bases from V and 4 bases from J; bases unmatched to any gene: 8. From germline, CDR1 is SGHNT and CDR2 YYREEE (reference sequence).

This chain connects TRBV19 to TRBJ1-5, with D unclear. Germline V gene data show CDR1 as LNHDA and CDR2 as SQIVND (reference sequence). V was pared by 9 bases and J by 0 bases, with 12 bases between. CDR3 length equals 14 residues. CDR3 DNA sequence: TGTGCCAGCAGAACACAGTATAGCAATCAGCCCCAGCATTTT. It translates to CASRTQYSNQPQHF. The full variable domain, its missing parts supplied by reference TRBV19 and TRBJ1-5, is DGGITQSPKYLFRKEGQNVTLSCEQNLNHDAMYWYRQDPGQGLRLIYYSQIVNDFQKGDIAEGYSVSREKKESFPLTVTSAQKNPTAFYLCASRTQYSNQPQHFGDGTRLSIL.

This clone was found a few times. This chain connects TRBV28 to TRBJ1-6, with D perhaps matching TRBD1 (5 bases). CDR3 size: 15 residues. Trimming removed 6 bases from V and 5 bases from J, with 14 bases in between. Germline-derived CDR1 and CDR2 are MDHEN and SYDVKM. The CDR3 reads CASRYPGRDNSPLHF. The CDR3 bases are TGTGCCAGCAGATACCCGGGACGGGATAATTCACCCCTCCACTTT.

The chain links TRBV11-1 to TRBJ1-2; 7 bases line up with TRBD1. The CDR3 has 14 amino acids. V dropped 7 bases and J dropped 7; count of bases not matched to a gene: 12. CDR1 SGHAT and CDR2 FQDESV come from the germline V gene (reference sequence). The CDR3 is CASTILQGSAGYTF. The CDR3 bases are TGTGCCAGCACCATTTTACAGGGGTCGGCTGGCTACACCTTC.

The rearrangement joins TRBV5-6 to TRBJ2-7; D is perhaps TRBD2 (6 bases). This CDR3 is built from 14 residues. V lost 0 bases and J 2 bases, leaving 9 bases between the germline ends. Germline CDR1 is SGHDT and CDR2 is YYEEEE. The CDR3 here is CASSLGLGTYEQYF. The CDR3 nucleotides are TGTGCCAGCAGCTTGGGACTAGGGACCTACGAGCAGTACTTC.

The chain joins TRBV29-1 to TRBJ2-3; TRBD1 agrees at 7 bases. CDR3 size: 13 residues. V gave up 2 bases and J gave up 5 bases; unmatched junction bases: 4. Germline lookup yields CDR1 SQVTM and CDR2 ANQGSEA. The CDR3 reads CSVERGQLDTQYF. The DNA for the CDR3 is TGCAGCGTTGAAAGGGGGCAGCTAGATACGCAGTATTTT.

This clone was seen once. This chain joins TRBV29-1 and TRBJ2-7, with 15 bases fitting TRBD2. V was clipped by 3 bases and J by 5 bases; unmatched bases: 17. CDR3 length: 19 residues. Per germline, CDR1 SQVTM and CDR2 ANQGSEA. As DNA, the CDR3 is TGCAGCGTTGAGGATCCCTCCGGGACTAGCGGGAGGACTCTGGACGAGCAGTACGTC. Protein product: CSVEDPSGTSGRTLDEQYV.

The chain has TRBV11-3 and TRBJ1-2, with D maybe TRBD1 (5 bases). Germline values: CDR1 SGHNT, CDR2 YENEEA. Trimming stripped 4 bases from V and 7 bases from J, with 19 bases between. The CDR3 spans 15 residues. In nucleotides, the CDR3 is TGTGCCAGCAGCTCCACAACCCGACAGATGCGTGGCTACACCTTC. Translating it yields CASSSTTRQMRGYTF.

This chain joins TRBV5-1 and TRBJ2-5, with 14 nucleotides matching TRBD2. CDR1 and CDR2 from the germline V gene are SGHRS and YFSETQ. With 0 bases clipped from V and 6 bases from J, the junction kept 7 bases outside the gene matches. There are 17 residues in the CDR3. The DNA for the CDR3 is TGCGCCAGCAGCTTGGGACTAGCGGGAGGGCCTGTAAAGACCCAGTACTTC. Its translation: CASSLGLAGGPVKTQYF. The variable domain in full, with the rest retrieved from reference TRBV5-1 and TRBJ2-5, is KAGVTQTPRYLIKTRGQQVTLSCSPISGHRSVSWYQQTPGQGLQFLFEYFSETQRNKGNFPGRFSGRQFSNSRSEMNVSTLELGDSALYLCASSLGLAGGPVKTQYFGPGTRLLVL.

This sequence joins TRBV7-9 and TRBJ1-5, with TRBD1 as a possible D gene (5 bases). Germline CDR1 reads SEHNR; CDR2 reads FQNEAQ (reference sequence). The CDR3 sequence is 15 residues long. V was shortened by 0 bases and J by 3 bases, with 9 bases between the two germline ends. In nucleotides, the CDR3 is TGTGCCAGCAGCTTAGCAGGGACGGACAATCAGCCCCAGCATTTT. As protein: CASSLAGTDNQPQHF.

The chain recombines TRBV5-1 with TRBJ2-3; 7 bases agree with TRBD1. The CDR3 runs 15 residues. Germline CDR1 SGHRS, CDR2 YFSETQ. The trim removed 4 bases at V and 3 bases at J, leaving 8 bases unmatched. The CDR3 DNA is TGCGCCAGCAGCGGGCGGACAGGCGGGACAGATACGCAGTATTTT. This encodes CASSGRTGGTDTQYF.

The gene calls are TRBV13 and TRBJ2-2; D unclear. The germline CDR1 and CDR2 sequences are PRHDT and FYEKMQ (reference sequence). This CDR3 region has 15 residues. V gave up 4 bases and J gave up 0 bases, with 9 bases separating them. CDR3: CASSSSSANTGELFF. The CDR3 DNA sequence: TGTGCCAGCAGCTCTTCTTCAGCGAACACCGGGGAGCTGTTTTTT. The full variable domain, rest sourced from reference TRBV13 and TRBJ2-2, is AAGVIQSPRHLIKEKRETATLKCYPIPRHDTVYWYQQGPGQDPQFLISFYEKMQSDKGSIPDRFSAQQFSDYHSELNMSSLELGDSALYFCASSSSSANTGELFFGEGSRLTVL.

The chain combines TRBV19 with TRBJ1-5, with no clear D. The germline V and J ends were trimmed by 4 bases and 1 base, with 8 bases remaining between them. The V gene's germline CDR1 is LNHDA and CDR2 SQIVND (reference sequence). CDR3 size: 14 residues. CDR3 nucleotide sequence: TGTGCCAGTAGTAAGGACGGAAGCAATCAGCCCCAGCATTTT. Protein product: CASSKDGSNQPQHF.

CDR3 amino acids: CASSRLAGGFNEQFF. The CDR3 DNA is TGTGCCAGCAGTAGACTAGCGGGAGGGTTCAATGAGCAGTTCTTC. The rearrangement uses TRBV6-4 and TRBJ2-1; 14 nucleotides align to TRBD2. CDR1 is MRHNA and CDR2 is SNTAGT in the germline V gene. This CDR3 has 15 residues. The J segment lost 6 bases and the V segment lost 5 bases, leaving 3 bases of the junction unmatched.

The chain links TRBV29-1 to TRBJ1-1; 9 bases map to TRBD1. CDR1 and CDR2 from the germline V gene are SQVTM and ANQGSEA. The V gene end was trimmed by 7 bases and the J gene end by 7 bases; junction bases not matched to a gene: 7. The CDR3 consists of 12 residues. CDR3 region: CSAGQGNGEAFF. CDR3 nucleotide sequence: TGCAGCGCCGGACAGGGGAATGGTGAAGCTTTCTTT. The whole variable domain, remainder taken from reference TRBV29-1 and TRBJ1-1, is SAVISQKPSRDICQRGTSLTIQCQVDSQVTMMFWYRQQPGQSLTLIATANQGSEATYESGFVIDKFPISRPNLTFSTLTVSNMSPEDSSIYLCSAGQGNGEAFFGQGTRLTVV.